There are many counts of the clone carrying this T cell receptor (beta chain). This entry belongs to a study of blood T cell repertoires in COVID-19. Study-level information: The analysed material was cDNA or gDNA that came from T cells, B-cell-depleted T cells, or PBMCs.

Method: immunoSEQ multiplex PCR; TCRdb's copy keeps in-frame clones and lacks some. The sample includes a few hundred thousand clones, about 80% seen only once; the top ten take 3% to 3.5%. The CDR3 sequence is 15 residues long. Trimming removed 4 bases at V and 0 bases at J, with 10 bases between. Per the germline V gene, CDR1 is LGHDT and CDR2 is YNNKEL (reference sequence). V is TRBV3-1 (or the pseudogene TRBV3-2) and J is TRBJ2-1; D is undetermined. Sequences were obtained from peripheral blood. The receptor was derived from a young woman who had recovered from COVID-19. The CDR3 is CASSPEVSSYNEQFF. The CDR3 DNA is TGTGCCAGCAGCCCAGAGGTCAGCTCCTACAATGAGCAGTTCTTC.